The 28 T cell receptor beta chains reported below all come from one sample, sequenced in a study of blood T cells in healthy people across ages (dated by TCRdb to 2015 to 2017). Library preparation employed 5' RACE. TCRdb lists the instrument as Illumina HiSeq 2500. A second about 7 to 12 cycle PCR used a sample-barcoded 5' primer and a J-beta primer mix. The public sequencing data were trimmed at Q25 with fastp and processed into clonotypes with MiXCR by TCRdb, which kept only in-frame beta chains. Rows matching on CDR3 protein sequence are summarized as one entry with the most common DNA and genes. This sample is represented by approximately 940,000 distinct CDR3 sequences; roughly 48% of them were singletons. 13% of the sample is taken by the ten largest. Specimen: blood. The source of these receptors is a man between 25 and 39 years old in good health.

J is TRBJ2-7 and V is TRBV20-1; D is uncertain. The CDR3 is 11 amino acids. Germline V gene lookup returns CDR1 DFQATT and CDR2 SNEGSKA (reference sequence). Trimming took 0 bases from V and 5 from J, leaving 5 bases between them. CDR3 residues: CSAREMNEQYF. Written as DNA, the CDR3 is TGCAGTGCTAGAGAGATGAACGAGCAGTACTTC.

The chain has TRBV12-3 or TRBV12-4 and TRBJ2-7; 10 bases fit TRBD2. V lost 7 bases and J lost 4; bases outside the gene matches: 7. The CDR3 loop spans 14 amino acids. This chain's CDR3 is CASTPSGRGYEQYF. CDR3 sequence (DNA): TGTGCCAGCACCCCTAGCGGGAGAGGATACGAGCAGTACTTC.

The chain is built from TRBV7-2 and TRBJ2-7; 10 bases match TRBD1. The J segment lost 2 bases and the V segment lost 6 bases, leaving 7 bases of the junction unmatched. The CDR3 has 15 residues. CDR1 is SGHTA, CDR2 FQGNSA, per germline. The CDR3 coding sequence is TGTGCCAGCAGAAACGACAGGGGGCCCCCCTACGAGCAGTACTTC. This sequence encodes CASRNDRGPPYEQYF.

This clonotype was observed a few times. The chain combines TRBV6-2 or TRBV6-3 with TRBJ2-4; 11 nucleotides align to TRBD2. The better agreement between TRBJ2-7 and the DNA end casts doubt on the J call. In germline, CDR1 is MNHEY, CDR2 SVGEGT. The CDR3 extends over 15 amino acids. CDR3: CASSYALAGGSEQYF. CDR3 in DNA: TGTGCCAGCAGTTACGCCCTAGCGGGGGGATCCGAGCAGTACTTC.

This clonotype has only a few counts. CDR3 DNA: TGTGCCAGCACCTCAGATTCCGGCAGAGAGAACACTGAAGCTTTCTTT. Protein product: CASTSDSGRENTEAFF. This chain links TRBV4-2 with TRBJ1-1; D unclear. The CDR3 consists of 16 residues. The germline V and J ends were trimmed by 7 bases and 1 base, with 19 bases remaining between them. The germline V gene encodes CDR1 LGHNA and CDR2 YNFKEQ.

The genes are TRBV6-5 and TRBJ1-2; D perhaps matches TRBD1 (5 bases). Germline loops: CDR1 MNHEY, CDR2 SVGAGI. Trimming left V 2 bases short and J 8 bases short, with 15 bases between. This CDR3 is built from 14 residues. CDR3 sequence reads: CASSYISEGEGYTF. The CDR3 nucleotides read TGTGCCAGCAGTTACATATCGGAAGGGGAAGGCTACACCTTC.

This clonotype was counted between two and nine times. CDR3 coding DNA: TGCGCCAGCAGCCAAGAATATTCAGGGGTTGCGCAGTATTTT. Translated: CASSQEYSGVAQYF. The rearrangement uses TRBV4-3 and TRBJ2-3, with a weak D call TRBD1 (6 bases). V lost 0 bases to trimming and J lost 10 bases, with 14 bases between them. The CDR3 loop spans 14 amino acids. The germline V gene has CDR1 LGHNA and CDR2 YSLEER.

The chain couples TRBV7-9 to TRBJ1-2; D ambiguous. This CDR3 has 15 residues. With 0 bases removed from V and 0 bases from J, the gap between germline ends came to 8 bases. Germline lookup yields CDR1 SEHNR and CDR2 FQNEAQ (reference sequence). CDR3 DNA sequence: TGTGCCAGCAGCTTAGCGGCCCGCACTAACTATGGCTACACCTTC. Translated, it gives CASSLAARTNYGYTF.

This clonotype was counted between two and nine times. J is TRBJ2-5 and V is TRBV27, with a tentative D call TRBD2 (7 bases). V shed 2 bases and J shed 0 bases, with 13 bases lying between them. The CDR3 contains 16 residues. The V gene's germline CDR1 is MNHEY and CDR2 SMNVEV (reference sequence). In nucleotides, the CDR3 is TGTGCCAGCAGTTTACTCGACGGGGGGCACCAAGAGACCCAGTACTTC. Amino acids: CASSLLDGGHQETQYF.

This clonotype appeared a few times. The chain has TRBV20-1 and TRBJ2-5; 9 bases fit TRBD1. V was pared by 8 bases and J by 5 bases, with 6 bases of the junction left unmatched. The CDR3 runs 12 residues. The germline V gene has CDR1 DFQATT and CDR2 SNEGSKA (reference sequence). CDR3 bases: TGCAGTCCAGGGACAGGGCACGAGACCCAGTACTTC. It specifies CSPGTGHETQYF.

In this sample, this clonotype turned up a few times. The CDR3 is CASSLSGNTYNEQFF. Here the CDR3 DNA reads TGTGCCAGCAGTTTATCGGGGAATACCTACAATGAGCAGTTCTTC. The chain uses TRBV27 and TRBJ2-1; D remains unclear. Per germline, CDR1 MNHEY and CDR2 SMNVEV (reference sequence). This CDR3 has 15 residues. Deletions cut 0 bases from V and 2 bases from J, with 8 bases between.

This CDR3 is CASMTGGSGTQYF. The CDR3 nucleotides are TGTGCCAGCATGACAGGGGGATCGGGTACGCAGTATTTT. The rearrangement uses TRBV27 and TRBJ2-3, with TRBD1 matching 9 bases. CDR1 is MNHEY and CDR2 is SMNVEV in the germline V gene (reference sequence). V gave up 7 bases and J gave up 8 bases; unmatched junction bases: 7. This CDR3 contains 13 residues.

The CDR3 DNA reads TGTGCCTGGAGCAAAACAGGGGGCGCCTATGGCTACACCTTC. It translates to CAWSKTGGAYGYTF. The J gene is TRBJ1-2, the V gene TRBV30; 9 nucleotides agree with TRBD1. The trim removed 3 bases at V and 4 bases at J, leaving 6 bases unmatched. Germline assignment: CDR1 GTSNPN and CDR2 SVGIG (reference sequence). The CDR3 runs to 14 residues.

The table lists this clonotype with a count of one. The chain is built from TRBV24-1 and TRBJ1-1, with a weak D call TRBD1 (5 bases). This CDR3 spans 11 amino acids. Germline CDR1 is KGHDR and CDR2 is SFDVKD. V was cut by 12 bases and J by 7 bases, with 14 bases left in between. CDR3 sequence: CASAGLDEAFF. CDR3 nucleotide sequence: TGTGCCTCAGCAGGGTTGGATGAAGCTTTCTTT.

The chain uses TRBV6-5 and TRBJ2-7; D is undetermined. The ends were cut back, 2 bases at V and 5 bases at J, with 13 bases in the middle. The CDR3 is 14 residues long. The germline CDR1 and CDR2 sequences are MNHEY and SVGAGI. The CDR3 nucleotides read TGTGCCAGCAGTTACATAGGACGTGGACACGAGCAGTACTTC. It is translated as CASSYIGRGHEQYF.

This chain connects TRBV5-1 to TRBJ2-7, with D perhaps TRBD2 (5 bases). Trimming took 3 bases from V and 3 from J, leaving 10 bases between them. CDR3 length: 13 amino acids. Germline V gene data show CDR1 as SGHRS and CDR2 as YFSETQ. The CDR3 protein is CASSSGDNYEQYF. The CDR3 DNA reads TGCGCCAGCAGCTCCGGGGATAACTACGAGCAGTACTTC. The variable domain in full, completed from reference TRBV5-1 and TRBJ2-7, reads KAGVTQTPRYLIKTRGQQVTLSCSPISGHRSVSWYQQTPGQGLQFLFEYFSETQRNKGNFPGRFSGRQFSNSRSEMNVSTLELGDSALYLCASSSGDNYEQYFGPGTRLTVT.

This clonotype was detected only once. The chain uses TRBV15 and TRBJ2-7; perhaps TRBD1 as D (6 bases). V shed 5 bases and J shed 7 bases, with 30 bases lying between them. CDR1 is LNHNV and CDR2 is YYDKDF in the germline V gene (reference sequence). The CDR3 spans 18 residues. The CDR3 nucleotides are TGTGCCACCAGCCCTGATCACAAACAGGGAGTAATCTACAATGAGCAGTACTTC. Residues: CATSPDHKQGVIYNEQYF.

V and J are TRBV28 and TRBJ2-1; 7 nucleotides line up with TRBD1. The CDR3 runs 15 residues. Germline-derived CDR1 and CDR2 are MDHEN and SYDVKM. V was clipped by 5 bases and J by 7 bases; unmatched bases: 11. CDR3 in amino acids: CASSDPAAGGNEQFF. The CDR3, as DNA: TGTGCCAGCAGTGACCCCGCGGCAGGGGGAAATGAGCAGTTCTTC.

CDR3 sequence reads: CASSEGGFRVETQYF. CDR3 nucleotides: TGTGCCAGCAGTGAAGGGGGGTTCCGAGTAGAGACCCAGTACTTC. J is TRBJ2-5 and V is TRBV6-1; TRBD1 or TRBD2 may be the D gene (5 bases each). The CDR3 extends over 15 amino acids. V lost 1 base, J lost 4 bases, and 13 bases lay in between. In germline, CDR1 is MNHNS, CDR2 SASEGT.

The chain combines TRBV5-6 with TRBJ2-7, with TRBD1 as a possible D gene (6 bases). The V gene lost 5 bases and the J gene lost 2 bases, with 14 bases spanning the gap. This CDR3 is built from 14 residues. Germline CDR1 is SGHDT and CDR2 is YYEEEE. The CDR3 loop is CASRHKDSAYEQYF. CDR3 sequence (DNA): TGTGCCAGCAGACATAAGGACAGCGCCTACGAGCAGTACTTC.

This chain uses TRBV6-5 with TRBJ2-1; D is possibly TRBD2 (5 bases). Germline V gives CDR1 MNHEY, CDR2 SVGAGI. The CDR3 extends over 14 amino acids. V was clipped by 6 bases and J by 3 bases, with 12 bases between them. The DNA of the CDR3 is TGTGCCAGCAGAGGCGCGGGCCTCTACAATGAGCAGTTCTTC. Its translation is CASRGAGLYNEQFF.

The rearrangement joins TRBV6-6 to TRBJ2-5; the match to TRBD1 covers 10 bases. The end of the DNA aligns better with TRBJ2-7, so the J call may be wrong. This CDR3 region has 15 residues. Germline V CDR1 and CDR2: MNHNY, SVGAGI (reference sequence). CDR3: CASSYSDRGFYEQYF. CDR3 bases: TGTGCCAGCAGTTACTCGGACAGGGGGTTCTACGAGCAGTACTTC.

This clonotype showed up just a few times. The chain is built from TRBV7-3 and TRBJ2-3; the D is unclear. Germline values: CDR1 SGHTA, CDR2 FQGTGA. The CDR3 length is 13 residues. V was shortened by 5 bases and J by 6 bases, with 12 bases between the two germline ends. The CDR3 protein is CASSLIISDTQYF. CDR3 DNA: TGTGCCAGCAGCCTGATTATTAGCGATACGCAGTATTTT.

This sequence joins TRBV7-2 and TRBJ2-5; tentative D call: TRBD1 (7 bases). V gave up 2 bases and J gave up 6 bases, with 16 bases separating them. The length of the CDR3 is 15 residues. Germline V CDR1 and CDR2: SGHTA, FQGNSA. CDR3 protein: CASSLSTRGEKTQYF. The CDR3 bases are TGTGCCAGCAGCTTATCCACCAGGGGGGAGAAGACCCAGTACTTC.

This clonotype has a handful of counts. The gene calls are TRBV7-8 and TRBJ2-5, with TRBD2 matching over 12 bases. V lost 0 bases to trimming and J lost 0 bases; unmatched junction nucleotides: 2. The CDR3 is 17 amino acids. The germline CDR1 and CDR2 sequences are SGHVS and FQNEAQ. The DNA for the CDR3 is TGTGCCAGCAGCTTAGCCGGACTAGCGGGGTACCAAGAGACCCAGTACTTC. Translating gives CASSLAGLAGYQETQYF.

This sequence joins TRBV3-1 and TRBJ2-7; 8 bases align to TRBD2. This CDR3 contains 15 residues. Per the germline V gene, CDR1 is LGHDT and CDR2 is YNNKEL (reference sequence). V lost 2 bases and J lost 2; bases outside the gene matches: 5. CDR3 nucleotides: TGTGCCAGCAGCCAACAGCGGGGGCCCACCTACGAGCAGTACTTC. Its protein is CASSQQRGPTYEQYF.

V and J are TRBV28 and TRBJ2-7; D is tentatively TRBD1 or TRBD2 (6 bases each). With 6 bases removed from V and 4 bases from J, the gap between germline ends came to 13 bases. The CDR3 runs to 13 residues. The V gene's germline CDR1 is MDHEN and CDR2 SYDVKM. CDR3 sequence: CASRRDTRYEQYF. CDR3 nucleotides: TGTGCCAGCAGGCGGGACACAAGGTACGAGCAGTACTTC. The variable domain in full, completed from reference TRBV28 and TRBJ2-7, reads DVKVTQSSRYLVKRTGEKVFLECVQDMDHENMFWYRQDPGLGLRLIYFSYDVKMKEKGDIPEGYSVSREKKERFSLILESASTNQTSMYLCASRRDTRYEQYFGPGTRLTVT.

V and J are TRBV5-1 and TRBJ2-3; tentatively, D is TRBD2 (5 bases). V lost 0 bases and J lost 2, with 7 bases in between. The CDR3 covers 14 residues. Germline assignment: CDR1 SGHRS and CDR2 YFSETQ. CDR3 DNA: TGCGCCAGCAGCTTGGACGGACTCACAGATACGCAGTATTTT. It codes for CASSLDGLTDTQYF.